The 25 T cell receptor beta chains listed next were all sequenced from one sample in a study of technical replicates of blood from a handful of donors. This table comes from immunoSEQ multiplex PCR, and its TCRdb copy is limited to in-frame clones, with some not included. The data contain tens of thousands of clones, 94% of them singletons. Sequencing input: T cells isolated from PBMCs. Receptor source: a human donor in good health.

V usage is TRBV4-1 and J usage is TRBJ2-7; 7 bases line up with TRBD1. Trimming cost V 4 bases and J 2 bases; bases outside gene matches: 5. Germline V gives CDR1 MGHRA, CDR2 YSYEKL. CDR3 length: 14 residues. The CDR3 sequence: CASSPRTGAYEQYF. The CDR3, as DNA: TGCGCCAGCAGCCCGCGGACAGGAGCCTACGAGCAGTACTTC.

CDR3 bases: TGTGCCAGCAGCTTAGGAGGGTTCGGGGAGCTGTTTTTT. The encoded protein is CASSLGGFGELFF. This rearrangement joins TRBV7-7 to TRBJ2-2; D may be TRBD2 (5 bases). Germline V lookup: CDR1 SSHAT, CDR2 FNYEAQ (reference sequence). V was pared by 1 base and J by 7 bases, with 7 bases between. This CDR3 comprises 13 residues.

The rearrangement links TRBV6-5 to TRBJ1-3, with a possible D match to TRBD1 (6 bases). The V end was cut by 6 bases, the J end by 0 bases, with 9 bases between. Germline loops: CDR1 MNHEY, CDR2 SVGAGI. The CDR3 loop spans 14 amino acids. Written as DNA, the CDR3 is TGTGCCAGCAGAACAGGGAACTCTGGAAACACCATATATTTT. Protein: CASRTGNSGNTIYF.

The chain combines TRBV7-9 with TRBJ2-7, with TRBD1 matching over 9 bases. CDR1 and CDR2 (germline): SEHNR, FQNEAQ (reference sequence). The CDR3 contains 13 residues. The trim removed 3 bases at V and 3 bases at J, leaving 0 bases unmatched. Here the CDR3 reads CASSLDRGYEQYF. CDR3 DNA sequence: TGTGCCAGCAGCTTGGACAGGGGCTACGAGCAGTACTTC.

This rearrangement joins TRBV7-6 to TRBJ1-4; no definite D call. The V gene lost 5 bases and the J gene lost 8 bases, with 18 bases spanning the gap. Germline V gene data show CDR1 as SGHVS and CDR2 as FNYEAQ. The CDR3 length is 15 residues. The CDR3 spells CASSPSTLLTEKLFF. The CDR3 DNA reads as TGTGCCAGCAGCCCATCAACACTACTTACGGAAAAACTGTTTTTT.

The rearrangement joins TRBV4-2 to TRBJ1-1, with D uncertain. The length of the CDR3 is 12 residues. The V gene's germline CDR1 is LGHNA and CDR2 YNFKEQ. V dropped 4 bases and J dropped 5 bases, with 8 bases sitting between them. This CDR3 reads CASSPGGTEAFF. Here the CDR3 DNA reads TGTGCCAGCAGCCCGGGAGGTACTGAAGCTTTCTTT.

The gene calls are TRBV7-3 and TRBJ1-1; 7 positions match TRBD1. Trimming at V came to 3 bases and at J to 12 bases, leaving 10 bases not matched to a gene. The CDR3 length is 13 residues. Germline values: CDR1 SGHTA, CDR2 FQGTGA. Here the CDR3 DNA reads TGTGCCAGCAGCTTTAACCGGGACAGTATCACTTTCTTT. This sequence encodes CASSFNRDSITFF.

The chain uses TRBV18 and TRBJ2-7, with a weak D call TRBD2 (6 bases). V was shortened by 4 bases and J by 3 bases, with 7 bases between the two germline ends. The CDR3 extends over 12 amino acids. Germline V gene sequence: CDR1 KGHSH, CDR2 LQKENI. In DNA form, the CDR3 reads TGTGCCAGCTCACGGGGGGACTACGAGCAGTACTTC. As protein: CASSRGDYEQYF. Supplemented by reference TRBV18 and TRBJ2-7, the full variable domain reads NAGVMQNPRHLVRRRGQEARLRCSPMKGHSHVYWYRQLPEEGLKFMVYLQKENIIDESGMPKERFSAEFPKEGPSILRIQQVVRGDSAAYFCASSRGDYEQYFGPGTRLTVT.

The rearrangement joins TRBV27 to TRBJ2-1; TRBD1 matches at 9 bases. This CDR3 has 15 residues. Germline V lookup: CDR1 MNHEY, CDR2 SMNVEV (reference sequence). Trimming removed 4 bases from V and 6 bases from J; junction bases left unmatched: 7. In nucleotides, the CDR3 is TGTGCCAGCAGTTCCCCCGGGACAGGGTCCAATGAGCAGTTCTTC. This translates into CASSSPGTGSNEQFF.

This chain uses TRBV5-1 with TRBJ1-1; the D is unclear. This CDR3 has 14 residues. Trimming removed 7 bases from V and 4 bases from J, with 17 bases in between. Looked up from germline, CDR1 is SGHRS and CDR2 is YFSETQ. CDR3 protein: CASVSEGSATEAFF. In DNA, the CDR3 is TGCGCCAGCGTCTCAGAGGGTTCGGCCACTGAAGCTTTCTTT.

This clone has only one observation. The chain recombines TRBV7-2 with TRBJ2-3; 10 bases agree with TRBD2. The length of the CDR3 is 15 residues. The V and J ends lost 3 bases and 4 bases, in that order; junction bases with no gene match: 4. Germline assignment: CDR1 SGHTA and CDR2 FQGNSA. The DNA for the CDR3 is TGTGCCAGCAGCTTCGGACTAGCGGAGGCAGATACGCAGTATTTT. It translates to CASSFGLAEADTQYF.

This sequence joins TRBV5-4 and TRBJ2-5, with 7 bases aligning to TRBD2. The CDR3 is 14 amino acids. Trimming removed 3 bases from V and 3 bases from J; junction bases left unmatched: 5. Germline-derived CDR1 and CDR2 are SGHNT and YYREEE (reference sequence). The CDR3 DNA reads TGTGCCAGCAGCTGGGATACTAGCGAAGAGACCCAGTACTTC. Translated, it gives CASSWDTSEETQYF.

The rearrangement links TRBV13 to TRBJ2-7; 9 nucleotides align to TRBD2. J gave up 4 bases and V 5 bases, and 9 bases lay outside the gene matches. CDR3 length equals 15 residues. CDR1 is PRHDT, CDR2 FYEKMQ, per germline (reference sequence). For the CDR3, the DNA is TGTGCCAGCAGCCCTAGACTAGCGGATGCTTACGAGCAGTACTTC. Its protein product is CASSPRLADAYEQYF.

The chain carries TRBV25-1 and TRBJ1-4, with D tentatively TRBD1 (6 bases). The CDR3 has 13 amino acids. Germline V gene data show CDR1 as MGHDK and CDR2 as SYGVNS. V was trimmed by 2 bases and J by 10 bases, leaving 11 bases between them. The CDR3 DNA sequence: TGTGCCAGCAGTGAAAGTCAGGGGAGAAAACTGTTTTTT. Residues: CASSESQGRKLFF. The complete variable domain, with remaining parts taken from reference TRBV25-1 and TRBJ1-4, reads EADIYQTPRYLVIGTGKKITLECSQTMGHDKMYWYQQDPGMELHLIHYSYGVNSTEKGDLSSESTVSRIRTEHFPLTLESARPSHTSQYLCASSESQGRKLFFGSGTQLSVL.

The rearrangement uses TRBV5-1 and TRBJ2-2; 7 bases are a match to TRBD1. Germline CDR1 and CDR2: SGHRS and YFSETQ. V shed 2 bases, J shed 1 base, and the junction held 5 bases outside the gene matches. The CDR3 runs 16 residues. CDR3 protein: CASSFSGTVNTGELFF. For the CDR3, the DNA is TGCGCCAGCAGCTTCTCGGGGACAGTGAACACCGGGGAGCTGTTTTTT.

The genes are TRBV5-1 and TRBJ2-7; 7 bases line up with TRBD2. CDR3 length: 16 amino acids. V dropped 3 bases and J dropped 5; count of bases not matched to a gene: 14. CDR1 and CDR2 (germline): SGHRS, YFSETQ. CDR3 in amino acids: CASSSQKVAGVDEQYF. The CDR3 bases are TGCGCCAGCAGCTCCCAGAAAGTGGCGGGAGTAGACGAGCAGTACTTC.

This rearrangement joins TRBV19 to TRBJ1-1, with D unclear. The CDR3 totals 16 residues. In germline, CDR1 is LNHDA, CDR2 SQIVND (reference sequence). V was trimmed by 5 bases and J by 0 bases, leaving 16 bases between them. The CDR3 here is CASSQGLSVVNTEAFF. The DNA for the CDR3 is TGTGCCAGTAGTCAAGGACTGAGCGTCGTGAACACTGAAGCTTTCTTT.

This chain joins TRBV4-2 and TRBJ2-3; D gene uncertain. V was cut by 4 bases and J by 0 bases, with 11 bases left in between. CDR3 length: 15 amino acids. Germline loops: CDR1 LGHNA, CDR2 YNFKEQ. The CDR3 spells CASSPSAVSTDTQYF. The CDR3 DNA follows: TGTGCCAGCAGCCCGAGCGCGGTTAGCACAGATACGCAGTATTTT.

The sample holds one count of this clone. The V gene is TRBV4-1, the J gene TRBJ2-1; TRBD2 aligns across 8 bases. Germline V gene sequence: CDR1 MGHRA, CDR2 YSYEKL. CDR3 length equals 17 residues. Trimming took 0 bases from V and 10 from J; bases not matched to a gene: 14. The CDR3, as DNA: TGCGCCAGCAGCCAAGAAACGGGAGGGCCTCCGGGTAGAGAGCAGTTCTTC. Its protein product is CASSQETGGPPGREQFF.

The rearrangement joins TRBV21-1 to TRBJ2-7; the table calls TRBD2, which could not be checked here. TRBV21-1 is recorded as a pseudogene. This CDR3 spans 19 amino acids. The CDR3 DNA reads TGTGCCAGCAGCAAAGGATCACGGCGGGGAGCCCCTCCTGATTACGAGCAGTACTTC. Amino acids: CASSKGSRRGAPPDYEQYF.

The CDR3 bases are TGTGCCAGCAGCCAACAGGGGGGCTACACCTTC. Protein product: CASSQQGGYTF. The chain combines TRBV4-2 with TRBJ1-2; D may be TRBD1 (6 bases). The CDR3 loop spans 11 amino acids. V was shortened by 2 bases and J by 8 bases, with 6 bases between the two germline ends. Germline CDR1 and CDR2: LGHNA and YNFKEQ.

CDR3 loop: CASSVTGRTYNEQFF. CDR3 coding DNA: TGCGCCAGCAGCGTGACAGGGCGAACCTACAATGAGCAGTTCTTC. The V gene is TRBV5-1, the J gene TRBJ2-1; 7 nucleotides agree with TRBD1. Germline assignment: CDR1 SGHRS and CDR2 YFSETQ. Losses at the gene ends were 4 bases for V and 2 bases for J; bases not matched to a gene: 6. This CDR3 is 15 amino acids long.

A single count supports this clone. The rearrangement links TRBV7-8 to TRBJ1-3; weak D call: TRBD1 (5 bases). The germline CDR1 and CDR2 sequences are SGHVS and FQNEAQ. This CDR3 is built from 14 residues. Trimming took 6 bases from V and 4 from J, leaving 13 bases between them. CDR3 protein: CASSYNGAGNTIYF. The CDR3 nucleotides are TGTGCCAGCAGTTATAATGGGGCCGGAAACACCATATATTTT.

This chain uses TRBV2 with TRBJ2-1; 9 bases align to TRBD1. The germline V gene encodes CDR1 SNHLY and CDR2 FYNNEI. The CDR3 spans 15 residues. The junction had 4 bases not matched to a gene; V was cut back by 6 bases and J by 1 base. The CDR3 is CASRYRGRSYNEQFF. CDR3 nucleotides: TGTGCCAGCAGATACAGGGGGCGTTCCTACAATGAGCAGTTCTTC.

The chain couples TRBV14 to TRBJ2-7; 10 bases agree with TRBD2. CDR3 length: 16 residues. From germline, CDR1 is SGHDN and CDR2 FVKESK. Trimming removed 5 bases from V and 4 bases from J; junction bases left unmatched: 11. CDR3 DNA sequence: TGTGCCAGCAGCAATTCTGGGGCTAGCGGGAGATACGAGCAGTACTTC. It specifies CASSNSGASGRYEQYF.